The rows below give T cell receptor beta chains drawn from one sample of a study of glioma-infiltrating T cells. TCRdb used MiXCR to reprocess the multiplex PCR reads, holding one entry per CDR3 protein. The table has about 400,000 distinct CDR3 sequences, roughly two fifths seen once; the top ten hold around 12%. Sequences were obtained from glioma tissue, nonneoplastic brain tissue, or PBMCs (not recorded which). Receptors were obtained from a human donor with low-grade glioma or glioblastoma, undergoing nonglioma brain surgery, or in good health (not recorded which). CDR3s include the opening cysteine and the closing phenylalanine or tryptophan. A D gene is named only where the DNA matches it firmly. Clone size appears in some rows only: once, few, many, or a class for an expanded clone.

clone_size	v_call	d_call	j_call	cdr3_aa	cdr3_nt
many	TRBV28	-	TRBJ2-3	CASSLKLDTQYF	TGTGCCAGCAGTCTCAAGCTAGATACGCAGTATTTT
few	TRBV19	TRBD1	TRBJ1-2	CASSPWDREDGYTF	TGTGCCAGTAGTCCCTGGGACAGGGAGGATGGCTACACCTTC
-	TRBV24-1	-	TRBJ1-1	CATSKEVENTEAFF	TGTGCCACCAGTAAGGAGGTGGAGAACACTGAAGCTTTCTTT
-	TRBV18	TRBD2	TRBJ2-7	CASSTGTSLYEQYF	TGTGCCAGCTCGACCGGGACTAGCCTCTACGAGCAGTACTTC
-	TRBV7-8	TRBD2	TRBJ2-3	CASSSSGPSTDTQYF	TGTGCCAGCAGCTCTAGCGGTCCGAGCACAGATACGCAGTATTTT
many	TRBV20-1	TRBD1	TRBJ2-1	CSGISGTANEQFF	TGCAGTGGTATTTCCGGGACAGCTAATGAGCAGTTCTTC
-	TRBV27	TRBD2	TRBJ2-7	CASSLLSPRLAGGYTYEQYF	TGTGCCAGCAGTTTATTAAGCCCCAGACTAGCGGGAGGGTATACCTACGAGCAGTACTTC
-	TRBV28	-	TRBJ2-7	CASRTHPSYEQYF	TGTGCCAGCCGGACACACCCTTCCTACGAGCAGTACTTC
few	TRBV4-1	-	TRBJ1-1	CASSQDYQVNTEAFF	TGCGCCAGCAGCCAAGATTACCAGGTGAACACTGAAGCTTTCTTT
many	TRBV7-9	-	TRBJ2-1	CASSPGRARYNEQFF	TGTGCCAGCAGCCCAGGTAGGGCGCGGTACAATGAGCAGTTCTTC
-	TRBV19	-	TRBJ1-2	CASTFVHRANYGYAF	TGTGCCAGTACCTTCGTCCACAGAGCTAACTATGGCTACGCCTTC
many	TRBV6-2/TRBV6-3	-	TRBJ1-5	CASSRTAIYNQPQHF	TGTGCCAGCAGTCGGACAGCGATATACAATCAGCCCCAGCATTTT
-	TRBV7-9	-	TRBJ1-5	CASSWGRQNQPQHF	TGTGCCAGCAGCTGGGGACGGCAGAATCAGCCCCAGCATTTT
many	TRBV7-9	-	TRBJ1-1	CASSSDRMNTEAFF	TGTGCCAGCAGCTCGGACAGAATGAACACTGAAGCTTTCTTT
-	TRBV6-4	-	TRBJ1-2	CASRYRRCYGYTF	TGTGCCAGCAGATACAGAAGGTGCTATGGCTACACCTTC
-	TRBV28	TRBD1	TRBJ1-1	CASSHPDRVTPFF	TGTGCCAGCAGCCACCCCGACAGGGTTACACCTTTCTTT
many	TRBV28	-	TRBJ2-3	CASEGRAGTDTQYF	TGTGCCAGCGAGGGGCGAGCGGGCACAGATACGCAGTATTTT
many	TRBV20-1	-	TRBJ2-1	CSVPWGNEQFF	TGCAGTGTCCCGTGGGGCAATGAGCAGTTCTTC
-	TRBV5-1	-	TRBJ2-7	CASSLEDSYEQYF	TGCGCCAGCAGCTTGGAAGACAGCTACGAGCAGTACTTC
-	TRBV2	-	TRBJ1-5	CASKRGGDRQPQHF	TGTGCCAGCAAGCGGGGGGGGGACCGACAGCCCCAGCATTTT
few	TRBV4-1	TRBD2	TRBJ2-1	CASTPGLAGGEQFF	TGCGCCAGCACCCCGGGACTAGCGGGAGGTGAGCAGTTCTTC
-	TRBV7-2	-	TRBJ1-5	CAGSLTLNSNQPQHF	TGTGCCGGCAGCTTAACACTGAATAGCAATCAGCCCCAGCATTTT
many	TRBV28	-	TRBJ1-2	CASRPGLGYGYTF	TGTGCCAGCAGGCCAGGGTTGGGCTATGGCTACACCTTC
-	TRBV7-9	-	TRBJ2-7	CASSFSFGGYEQYF	TGTGCCAGCAGCTTCAGCTTCGGGGGCTACGAGCAGTACTTC
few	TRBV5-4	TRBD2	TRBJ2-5	CASSPGLAANQETQYF	TGTGCCAGCAGCCCAGGACTAGCGGCCAACCAAGAGACCCAGTACTTC
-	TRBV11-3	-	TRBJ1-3	CASSTRTGNTIYF	TGTGCCAGCAGTACACGTACTGGAAACACCATATATTTT
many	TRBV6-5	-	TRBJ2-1	CASSYGSAEQFF	TGTGCCAGCAGTTATGGTAGTGCTGAGCAGTTCTTC
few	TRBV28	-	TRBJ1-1	CASSSSGRDTEAFF	TGTGCCAGCAGCTCGTCGGGACGGGACACTGAAGCTTTCTTT
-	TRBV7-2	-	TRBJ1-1	CASSLTMGSTEAFF	TGTGCCAGCAGCTTAACAATGGGAAGCACTGAAGCTTTCTTT
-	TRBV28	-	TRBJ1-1	CAGQPPGGRTEAFF	TGTGCCGGCCAACCCCCGGGGGGCCGCACTGAAGCTTTCTTT
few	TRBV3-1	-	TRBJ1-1	CASSRIMNTEAFF	TGTGCCAGCAGCCGTATCATGAACACTGAAGCTTTCTTT
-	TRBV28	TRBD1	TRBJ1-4	CASSPGGLRDEKLFF	TGTGCCAGCAGTCCAGGGGGCTTGAGGGATGAAAAACTGTTTTTT
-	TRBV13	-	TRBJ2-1	CASSLTLAKNEQFF	TGTGCCAGCAGCTTAACGCTAGCTAAGAATGAGCAGTTCTTC
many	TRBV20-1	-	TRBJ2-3	CSAGGTTADTQYF	TGCAGCGCCGGCGGGACAACAGCAGATACGCAGTATTTT
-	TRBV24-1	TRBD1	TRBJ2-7	CATSDWTGSYNEQYF	TGTGCCACCAGTGATTGGACAGGCTCCTACAATGAGCAGTACTTC
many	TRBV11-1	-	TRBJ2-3	CASSTGLPGRTDTQYF	TGTGCCAGCAGCACGGGACTCCCCGGACGCACAGATACGCAGTATTTT
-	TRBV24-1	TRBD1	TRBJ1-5	CATSGLDRDKPQHF	TGTGCCACCAGTGGGCTGGACAGGGATAAGCCCCAGCATTTT
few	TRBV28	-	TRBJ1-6	CASSYGGLSPLHF	TGTGCCAGCAGTTATGGGGGGCTTTCACCCCTCCACTTT
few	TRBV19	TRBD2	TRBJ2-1	CASSPLAGGNEQFF	TGTGCCAGTAGTCCGTTAGCGGGAGGGAATGAGCAGTTCTTC
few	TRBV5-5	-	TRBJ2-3	CASSLARSTDTQYF	TGTGCCAGCAGCTTGGCACGTAGCACAGATACGCAGTATTTT
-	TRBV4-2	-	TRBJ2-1	CASSLSGVPPTYNEQFF	TGTGCCAGCAGCTTATCGGGGGTCCCCCCGACCTACAATGAGCAGTTCTTC
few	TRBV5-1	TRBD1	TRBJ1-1	CASSLEPQGANTEAFF	TGCGCCAGCAGCTTGGAACCTCAGGGGGCGAACACTGAAGCTTTCTTT
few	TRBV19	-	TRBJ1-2	CASSIVPNYGYTF	TGTGCCAGTAGTATCGTCCCTAACTATGGCTACACCTTC
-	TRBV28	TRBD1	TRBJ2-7	CASSQQGAGEQYF	TGTGCCAGCAGTCAACAGGGGGCGGGTGAGCAGTACTTC
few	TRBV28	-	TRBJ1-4	CARGKRPTNEKLFF	TGTGCCAGGGGTAAGCGACCCACTAATGAAAAACTGTTTTTT
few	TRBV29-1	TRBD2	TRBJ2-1	CSVSSGPYNEQFF	TGCAGCGTTTCTAGCGGGCCTTACAATGAGCAGTTCTTC
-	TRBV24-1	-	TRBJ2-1	CATSELGEGLDNEQFF	TGTGCCACCAGTGAACTGGGAGAGGGGTTGGACAATGAGCAGTTCTTC
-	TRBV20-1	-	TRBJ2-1	CSARVRWEASSYNEQFF	TGCAGTGCTAGAGTTAGGTGGGAGGCCAGCTCCTACAATGAGCAGTTCTTC
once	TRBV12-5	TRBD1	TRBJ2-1	CASGDSRGRIAEQFF	TGTGCTAGTGGTGACTCCAGGGGGCGGATCGCTGAGCAGTTCTTC
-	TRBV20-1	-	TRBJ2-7	CSAREGTTYEQYF	TGCAGTGCTAGAGAGGGGACGACCTACGAGCAGTACTTC
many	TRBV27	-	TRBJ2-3	CASSPTSAGRRETQYF	TGTGCCAGCAGCCCTACGTCGGCAGGTCGGCGAGAAACGCAGTATTTT
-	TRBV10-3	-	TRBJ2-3	CAIGQNTDTQYF	TGTGCCATAGGTCAGAACACAGATACGCAGTATTTT
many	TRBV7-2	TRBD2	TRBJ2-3	CASRLSGSPGTDTQYF	TGTGCCAGCAGACTTAGCGGGAGTCCCGGGACAGATACGCAGTATTTT
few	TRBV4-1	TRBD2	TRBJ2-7	CASSQVLAGTSSYEQYF	TGCGCCAGCAGCCAAGTACTAGCGGGGACATCCTCCTACGAGCAGTACTTC